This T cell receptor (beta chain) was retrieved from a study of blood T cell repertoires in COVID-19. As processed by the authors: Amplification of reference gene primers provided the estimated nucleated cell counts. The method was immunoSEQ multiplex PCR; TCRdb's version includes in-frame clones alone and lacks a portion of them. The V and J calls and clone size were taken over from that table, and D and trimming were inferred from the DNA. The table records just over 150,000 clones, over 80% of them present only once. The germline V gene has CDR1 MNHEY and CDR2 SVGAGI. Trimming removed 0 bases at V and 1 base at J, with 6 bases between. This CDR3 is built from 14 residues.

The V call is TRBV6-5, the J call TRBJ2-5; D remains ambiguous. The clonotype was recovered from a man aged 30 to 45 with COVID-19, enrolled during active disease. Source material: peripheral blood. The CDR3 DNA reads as TGTGCCAGCAGTTACTCGAGGTTCCAAGAGACCCAGTACTTC. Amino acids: CASSYSRFQETQYF.